The rows below give T cell receptor beta chains drawn from one sample of a study of shared clonotypes between healthy human individuals. Produced via immunoSEQ multiplex PCR; TCRdb's table is partial and in-frame only. The sample includes more than 1 million clones, around 82% seen only once; the top ten take approximately 0.5%. The specimen was memory CD4+ T cells from PBMCs. All receptors derive from a young man in good health. Some clones in this sample may be carry-over from other donors' samples. Both conserved end residues are part of each CDR3. D genes are given only for firm matches. The size of a clone is reported for some rows only, either as once, few or many, or as a class for expanded clones.

D gene	V gene	clone size	J gene	CDR3 DNA	CDR3 protein
TRBD1	TRBV5-1	NA	TRBJ1-2	TGCGCCAGCAGCTCCGGGACAGGGAACTATGGCTACACCTTC	CASSSGTGNYGYTF
NA	TRBV30	NA	TRBJ1-1	TGTGCCTGGAGGCCGACATCGCCCATTGCTTTCTTT	CAWRPTSPIAFF
NA	TRBV28	NA	TRBJ2-7	TGTGCCAGCAGTTGGCAGACCTACGAGCAGTACTTC	CASSWQTYEQYF
TRBD1	TRBV28	NA	TRBJ2-7	TGTGCCAGCTTAACGCATGGGACAGGGGGTTACGAGCAGTACTTC	CASLTHGTGGYEQYF
NA	TRBV9	NA	TRBJ1-2	TGTGCCAGCAGCATGACAAATAACTATGGCTACACCTTC	CASSMTNNYGYTF
TRBD2	TRBV28	NA	TRBJ2-1	TGTGCCAGCATGGATAGCGGGAGGTCTATCAATGAGCAGTTCTTC	CASMDSGRSINEQFF
TRBD2	TRBV27	few	TRBJ2-3	TGTGCCAGCAGTTTAGGCGGGGGGACGGATACGCAGTATTTT	CASSLGGGTDTQYF
NA	TRBV2	NA	TRBJ1-5	TGTGCCAGCGCCCGACAGGTTGGACAGCCCCAGCATTTT	CASARQVGQPQHF
TRBD2	TRBV7-3	NA	TRBJ2-5	TGTGCCAGCAGCTCCGTTGGGGGAGGGCTCCAAGAGACCCAGTACTTC	CASSSVGGGLQETQYF
NA	TRBV5-1	few	TRBJ2-6	TGCGCCAGCAGCGCGACGACGGTAGGTGGTGGGGCCAACGTCCTGACTTTC	CASSATTVGGGANVLTF
NA	TRBV6-5	NA	TRBJ1-1	TGTGCCAGCAGTTACCAGGTTCAGGGGACGCTAAACGCTTTCTTT	CASSYQVQGTLNAFF
NA	TRBV7-8	NA	TRBJ1-3	TGTGCCAGCAGCTTAAGGGGTACGGCATTCCGCACCTCTGGAAACACCATATATTTT	CASSLRGTAFRTSGNTIYF
NA	TRBV30	NA	TRBJ1-1	TGTGCCTGGAGCCCTTCAGGACGAGGGGGTGAAGCTTTCTTT	CAWSPSGRGGEAFF
NA	TRBV5-4	NA	TRBJ2-1	TGTGCCAGCAGCTCTACAGGTCAGCAGTTCTTC	CASSSTGQQFF
TRBD2	TRBV27	NA	TRBJ2-2	TGTGCCAGCAGGACAACTAGCGGGAGCGGTTCCGGGGAGCTGTTTTTT	CASRTTSGSGSGELFF
TRBD1	TRBV5-4	few	TRBJ1-2	TGTGCCAGCAGCTTGGGACAGGGACCCGCAGGGGGCTACACCTTC	CASSLGQGPAGGYTF
TRBD1	TRBV6-5	NA	TRBJ1-2	TGTGCCAGCAGTTACTCGACAACAGGGGAAGGCTACACCTTC	CASSYSTTGEGYTF
NA	TRBV28	few	TRBJ2-2	TGTGCCAGCAGTTTTTCCAGCGGCGGGGAGCTGTTTTTT	CASSFSSGGELFF
NA	TRBV11-2	NA	TRBJ2-7	TGTGCCAGCAGCTTAGCCCACTACGAGCAGTACTTC	CASSLAHYEQYF
NA	TRBV4-1	NA	TRBJ2-1	TGCGCCAGCAGCCAAGCGCCCGGGACTCGCAACAATGAGCAGTTCTTC	CASSQAPGTRNNEQFF
NA	TRBV20-1	NA	TRBJ2-1	TGCAGTGCTAGGTCCCGTGGAGAGCAGTTCTTC	CSARSRGEQFF
NA	TRBV28	NA	TRBJ1-2	TGTGCCAGCAGTTTCGGCGGGGGATATGGCTACACCTTC	CASSFGGGYGYTF
NA	TRBV4-2	NA	TRBJ2-7	TGTGCCAGCAGCCAAGATGGGGCTTACGAGCAGTACTTC	CASSQDGAYEQYF
NA	TRBV5-6	NA	TRBJ2-7	TGTGCCAGCAGCCTATGGACAGCCGATACCTCCCTTGGTCAGTACTTC	CASSLWTADTSLGQYF
NA	TRBV27	NA	TRBJ2-5	TGTGCCAGCAGTTTCGGGCAGGGGAAGGAGACCCAGTACTTC	CASSFGQGKETQYF
NA	TRBV19	NA	TRBJ1-1	TGTGCCAGTAGTATTGGTTCAGGGTCGCTTCGAGCTTTCTTT	CASSIGSGSLRAFF
NA	TRBV5-4	once	TRBJ2-3	TGTGCCAGCAGCTTGGCTAGCGCTAGCACAGATACGCAGTATTTT	CASSLASASTDTQYF
TRBD1	TRBV30	NA	TRBJ2-3	TGTGCCTGGAGTAGAAGAACAGGGGCAGATACGCAGTATTTT	CAWSRRTGADTQYF
TRBD2	TRBV19	NA	TRBJ2-1	TGTGCCAGTGGGAGAGGACTAGCGAGGAATGAGCAGTTCTTC	CASGRGLARNEQFF
TRBD2	TRBV4-3	once	TRBJ2-7	TGCGCCAGCAGCCAAGATGGGGAGCTAGCGGGGAAGCAGTACTTC	CASSQDGELAGKQYF
NA	TRBV6-5	NA	TRBJ2-1	TGTGCCAGCAGTTACACCCAGAGGAAGTCCTACAATGAGCAGTTCTTC	CASSYTQRKSYNEQFF
NA	TRBV28	once	TRBJ2-5	TGTGCCAGCAGTTCAGAGGAGACCCAGTACTTC	CASSSEETQYF
TRBD1	TRBV7-2	NA	TRBJ1-5	TGTGCCAGCAGCTTAACGCCAGGGGGCGGAGAGCCCCAGCATTTT	CASSLTPGGGEPQHF
TRBD1	TRBV7-9	once	TRBJ1-5	TGTGCCAGCAGCTCGCCCACCCTCGGGACAGGGAAGGGTCAGCCCCAGCATTTT	CASSSPTLGTGKGQPQHF
NA	TRBV5-1	NA	TRBJ1-5	TGCGCCAGCAGCGTGGACAGCCCCAATCAGCCCCAGCATTTT	CASSVDSPNQPQHF
TRBD2	TRBV5-1	few	TRBJ2-4	TGCGCCAGCAGCCCCCAACCGGGACTAGGGGTAAACATTCAGTACTTC	CASSPQPGLGVNIQYF
NA	TRBV10-3	NA	TRBJ2-1	TGTGCCATCAGTGACTACAATGAGCAGTTCTTC	CAISDYNEQFF
TRBD1	TRBV6-6	NA	TRBJ1-2	TGTGCCAGCAGCATCGCCGGGACAGGGGCTGGTGGCTACACCTTC	CASSIAGTGAGGYTF
NA	TRBV2	NA	TRBJ1-5	TGTGCCAGCAGTCCACCCGGGCCTCGCAATCAGCCCCAGCATTTT	CASSPPGPRNQPQHF
NA	TRBV6-1	NA	TRBJ1-3	TGTGCCAGCAGTGAAGCGGTGGACACCATATATTTT	CASSEAVDTIYF
NA	TRBV11-2	NA	TRBJ1-4	TGTGCCAGCAGCTCACTACAGGGTTGGGATGAAAAACTGTTTTTT	CASSSLQGWDEKLFF
TRBD1	TRBV29-1	NA	TRBJ1-1	TGCAGCGTGCACAGGGGCATCAACACTGAAGCTTTCTTT	CSVHRGINTEAFF
TRBD1	TRBV7-9	NA	TRBJ2-1	TGTGCCAGCAGCTTGGGACAGACCTCCTACAATGAGCAGTTCTTC	CASSLGQTSYNEQFF
TRBD1	TRBV5-6	NA	TRBJ1-2	TGTGCCAGCAGCTTGAGAGGGGGCGCGACTTACGGCTACACCTTC	CASSLRGGATYGYTF
NA	TRBV10-3	NA	TRBJ2-6	TGTGCCATCAGTGTGCAGGGTCTAGGTTCCTCTGGGGCCAACGTCCTGACTTTC	CAISVQGLGSSGANVLTF
NA	TRBV7-2	NA	TRBJ2-7	TGTGCCAGCAGCTTAACTCAGATCTCCTACGAGCAGTACTTC	CASSLTQISYEQYF
NA	TRBV20-1	NA	TRBJ2-1	TGCAGTGCTAGTTTCAATGAGCAGTTCTTC	CSASFNEQFF
NA	TRBV18	NA	TRBJ2-7	TGTGCCAGCTCACCACCGTCCGGCTCCTACGAGCAGTACTTC	CASSPPSGSYEQYF
NA	TRBV9	NA	TRBJ2-7	TGTGCCAGCAGCTCCCGCCCGGGATCGACCTACGAGCAGTACTTC	CASSSRPGSTYEQYF
NA	TRBV28	NA	TRBJ2-7	TGTGCCAGCAGTTTAACGCAGGGAGCCTACGAGCAGTACTTC	CASSLTQGAYEQYF
TRBD2	TRBV5-6	NA	TRBJ2-7	TGTGCCAGCAGCTTGGGGGTGGGACTAACTTACGAGCAGTACTTC	CASSLGVGLTYEQYF
NA	TRBV7-2	NA	TRBJ2-5	TGTGCCAGCAGCTGGGGGATCGCAGAGACCCAGTACTTC	CASSWGIAETQYF
NA	TRBV6-1	NA	TRBJ2-1	TGTGCCAGCAGAGCCCCCGGGACACACAATGAGCAGTTCTTC	CASRAPGTHNEQFF